This T cell receptor (beta chain) was retrieved from a study of shared clonotypes between healthy human individuals. Selected positively for CCR7 and CD45RO-negative, naive CD8 cells excluded terminally differentiated effector memory CD45RA+ cells. Adults of Caucasian background living in Nashville, Tennessee made up all donors. Each subset's genomic DNA was split evenly across several immunoSEQ plates. The repertoire was sequenced with immunoSEQ multiplex PCR; TCRdb's copy has only in-frame clones and lacks some. Among nearly 2 million clones listed, 85% to 95% were seen once. The CDR3 spans 15 residues. The V and J ends lost 1 base and 0 bases respectively, with 9 bases between them. Germline CDR1 reads LNHDA; CDR2 reads SQIVND (reference sequence).

The V and J genes are TRBV19 and TRBJ1-1, with D unclear. Material: naive CD8+ T cells sorted from blood. The source of this sequence is a man aged 18 to 29 in good health. The CDR3 loop is CASSIANGLNTEAFF. The CDR3 DNA sequence: TGTGCCAGTAGTATAGCAAACGGGTTGAACACTGAAGCTTTCTTT.